The 14 T cell receptor beta chains in this list originate from one sample, sequenced in a study of blood T cells in healthy people across ages. A second PCR, run for about 7 to 11 cycles, used a sample-barcoded 5' primer plus a J-beta primer mix. TCRdb recomputed calls from the 5' RACE reads with MiXCR, one row per CDR3 protein. The sample has just over 800,000 distinct CDR3 sequences, around 62% seen once. Sequencing used blood. These receptors were taken from a man aged 25 to 45 in good health.

The chain joins TRBV4-2 to TRBJ2-3; TRBD2 might be the D (6 bases). CDR1 and CDR2 (germline): LGHNA, YNFKEQ. The CDR3 covers 17 residues. V was shortened by 1 base and J by 3 bases, with 17 bases between the two germline ends. CDR3 nucleotide sequence: TGTGCCAGCAGCCAAGGCCTTGCGGGGAAATTGACAGATACGCAGTATTTT. It encodes CASSQGLAGKLTDTQYF.

This clonotype was found a few times. This chain links TRBV5-5 with TRBJ1-1; D is unclear. This CDR3 comprises 14 residues. Germline assignment: CDR1 SGHKS and CDR2 YYEKEE (reference sequence). The germline V and J ends were trimmed by 1 base and 1 base, with 8 bases remaining between them. CDR3 nucleotide sequence: TGTGCCAGCAGCTTGATGTCAACGAACACTGAAGCTTTCTTT. This gives the protein CASSLMSTNTEAFF.

Turning to this clonotype: An end of the junction does not agree with germline; a read error may underlie this. The V gene is TRBV27, the J gene TRBJ2-7, with 11 nucleotides matching TRBD2. The CDR3 has 16 amino acids. CDR1 MNHEY and CDR2 SMNVEV come from the germline V gene (reference sequence). In nucleotides, the CDR3 is TGTGCCGGCAGCCAGCCCCTAGCGGGGGGTACCCACGAGCAGTACTTC. It is translated as CAGSQPLAGGTHEQYF.

This clonotype showed up many times. CDR3 loop: CASSFWGARYEQYF. The CDR3 region has the DNA TGTGCCAGCAGTTTTTGGGGGGCTCGATACGAGCAGTACTTC. This chain joins TRBV12-3 or TRBV12-4 and TRBJ2-7, with D perhaps given as TRBD1 or TRBD2 (6 bases each). Trimming took 3 bases from V and 4 from J, leaving 13 bases between them. The CDR3 has 14 residues.

The CDR3 here is CASSDLPKETQYF. Here the CDR3 DNA reads TGTGCCAGCAGTGATTTACCAAAAGAGACCCAGTACTTC. This chain joins TRBV6-2 or TRBV6-3 and TRBJ2-5; D is uncertain. V dropped 5 bases and J dropped 3 bases, with 10 bases sitting between them. CDR3 size: 13 residues. Germline CDR1 and CDR2: MNHEY and SVGEGT.

In DNA form, the CDR3 reads TGTGCCAGCAGTTTCGTCACAGCCGCCCAAGAGACCCAGTACTTC. It yields the protein CASSFVTAAQETQYF. The rearrangement joins TRBV27 to TRBJ2-5; D is uncertain. The ends were cut back, 3 bases at V and 1 base at J, with 12 bases in the middle. CDR3 length equals 15 residues. Per germline, CDR1 MNHEY and CDR2 SMNVEV (reference sequence).

The J gene is TRBJ2-4, the V gene TRBV5-1, with 9 bases matching TRBD1. The J call could be wrong; TRBJ2-7 is a better fit for the DNA end. The CDR3 totals 15 residues. Germline V gene data show CDR1 as SGHRS and CDR2 as YFSETQ. DNA for the CDR3: TGCGCCCGCGGTGGGGACAGGGATACGGACTACGAGCAGTACTTC. Residues: CARGGDRDTDYEQYF.

This clonotype has only a few counts. The chain joins TRBV6-5 to TRBJ2-7, with 8 bases that match TRBD2. The germline gives CDR1 MNHEY, CDR2 SVGAGI. The trim removed 5 bases at V and 2 bases at J, leaving 8 bases unmatched. The CDR3 is 15 residues long. The CDR3, as DNA: TGTGCCAGCAGTCTTAGCGGCGGGGGGCCCTACGAGCAGTACTTC. Translation: CASSLSGGGPYEQYF.

V usage is TRBV12-3 or TRBV12-4 and J usage is TRBJ2-3; possible D gene TRBD1, 5 bases. V dropped 6 bases and J dropped 4 bases, with 20 bases sitting between them. The CDR3 contains 16 residues. The CDR3 sequence: CASSPHDRVYPDTQYF. Written as DNA, the CDR3 is TGTGCCAGCAGCCCCCATGACAGAGTTTATCCAGATACGCAGTATTTT.

V is TRBV20-1 and J is TRBJ2-1; TRBD2 aligns across 13 bases. V lost 6 bases, J lost 5 bases, and 10 bases stayed unmatched. This CDR3 region has 16 residues. The germline gives CDR1 DFQATT, CDR2 SNEGSKA (reference sequence). The CDR3 loop reads CSAPGLAGSRNNEQFF. In DNA form, the CDR3 reads TGCAGTGCCCCGGGACTAGCGGGGAGCAGAAACAATGAGCAGTTCTTC.

The sample holds one count of this clonotype. V gene TRBV29-1 combines with J gene TRBJ2-5; TRBD1 is a possible D gene (5 bases). Germline V gene lookup returns CDR1 SQVTM and CDR2 ANQGSEA. The V and J ends lost 0 bases and 11 bases respectively, with 16 bases between them. This CDR3 has 13 residues. For the CDR3, the DNA is TGCAGCGTTGAAGAGATCGCCAGGGAAAGGCAGTACTTC. It translates to CSVEEIARERQYF.

V and J are TRBV7-6 and TRBJ1-2; D is perhaps TRBD1 (6 bases). V was trimmed by 3 bases and J by 8 bases, leaving 16 bases between them. This CDR3 spans 14 amino acids. Looked up from germline, CDR1 is SGHVS and CDR2 is FNYEAQ. The CDR3 region has the DNA TGTGCCAGCAGCTTGGGTACAGGGTTCGACGGCTACACCTTC. Its protein product is CASSLGTGFDGYTF.

This chain joins TRBV10-3 and TRBJ2-7; D perhaps matches TRBD1 (6 bases). This CDR3 has 16 amino acids. Per the germline V gene, CDR1 is ENHRY and CDR2 is SYGVKD. V was trimmed by 4 bases and J by 4 bases, leaving 20 bases between them. The CDR3 nucleotides read TGTGCCATCAGTGTTAGTATCGGGACAAGATATTACGAGCAGTACTTC. As protein: CAISVSIGTRYYEQYF.

This chain connects TRBV20-1 to TRBJ1-2; TRBD1 matches at 8 bases. The V gene end was trimmed by 6 bases and the J gene end by 8 bases; junction bases not matched to a gene: 8. From germline, CDR1 is DFQATT and CDR2 SNEGSKA (reference sequence). The CDR3 is 12 residues long. The CDR3 sequence is CSASQGARGYTF. CDR3 in DNA: TGCAGTGCGTCTCAGGGGGCGCGAGGCTACACCTTC.